This T cell receptor beta chain was captured by sequencing in a study of PD-L1 blockade in urothelial cancer. Study summary: Males with urothelial cancer arising in the bladder constituted about 85% of the roughly 30 patients.

From germline, CDR1 is SGHDT and CDR2 YYEEEE. The CDR3 is made up of 16 amino acids. The J segment lost 7 bases and the V segment lost 4 bases, leaving 11 bases of the junction unmatched. Time point denoted: peripheral blood 6 weeks after treatment start. Sequencing was performed with immunoSEQ multiplex PCR; in TCRdb, only in-frame clones are kept and a portion is missing. The sample lists about 120,000 clones, around 88% occurring once. This receptor was identified in a man aged 55 to 69 with urothelial cancer. The material was PBMCs, obtained around atezolizumab (anti-PD-L1) treatment. The rearrangement links TRBV5-6 to TRBJ2-2; 9 bases are shared with TRBD2. The CDR3 loop is CASSHPGREGLGELFF. The CDR3 coding sequence is TGTGCCAGCAGCCACCCGGGGCGGGAGGGCCTCGGGGAGCTGTTTTTT.